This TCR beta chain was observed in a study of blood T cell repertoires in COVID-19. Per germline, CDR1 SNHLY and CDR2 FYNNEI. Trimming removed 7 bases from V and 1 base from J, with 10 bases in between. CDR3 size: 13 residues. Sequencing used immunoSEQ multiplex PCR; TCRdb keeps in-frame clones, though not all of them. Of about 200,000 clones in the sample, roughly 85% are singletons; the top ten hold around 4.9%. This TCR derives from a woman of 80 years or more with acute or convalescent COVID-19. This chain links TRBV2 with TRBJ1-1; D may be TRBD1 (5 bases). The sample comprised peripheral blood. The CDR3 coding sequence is TGTGCCAGCACAAGACAGAGGAACACTGAAGCTTTCTTT. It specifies CASTRQRNTEAFF.